Described below is a single TCR beta chain sequence and its context. What it binds is unknown. The CDR3 is made up of 14 amino acids. CDR1 is SGHRS and CDR2 is YFSETQ in the germline V gene. The study made its TRB cDNA libraries by 5' RACE, adding UMI labels. After re-calling the 5' RACE reads, TCRdb lists one entry per CDR3 protein, DNA absent. Its table records 80,000 to 100,000 distinct CDR3 sequences. Triplicate sorts, 300,000 to 350,000 cells apiece, were made for each CD8+ T cell subset. This record comes from a study of CXCR3-negative and CXCR3-positive naive CD8 T cells. Broader study findings: CXCR3-positive naive cells had more hydrophobic TRB CDR3s than CXCR3-negative naive cells.

The rearrangement joins TRBV5-1 to TRBJ2-3. The sample was naive CXCR3+ CD8+ T cells from blood. The subset was: CD45RO-CCR7+CD27+CD95- naive CD8+ T cells expressing CXCR3 (TNR3+). The TCR originated in a human donor in good health. Some clones in this sample may be carry-over from other donors' samples. The CDR3 sequence: CASSFRFIADTQYF.